This T cell receptor beta chain derives from a study of blood T cell repertoires in COVID-19. The table came from immunoSEQ multiplex PCR; TCRdb's copy has only in-frame clones and leaves some out. The top ten clones hold about 4.7% of a sample with tens of thousands of clones, nearly 95% of them seen once. Germline assignment: CDR1 LGHDT and CDR2 YNNKEL (reference sequence). This CDR3 is 13 amino acids long. V gave up 1 base and J gave up 4 bases, with 7 bases separating them. The chain uses TRBV3-1 (or the pseudogene TRBV3-2) and TRBJ1-2; D perhaps matches TRBD1 (5 bases). The origin of this receptor is a human donor with active COVID-19. The donor label of this sample is uncertain. Sample: peripheral blood. The DNA for the CDR3 is TGTGCCAGCAGCCAAGGGACAATCTATGGCTACACCTTC. Amino acid sequence: CASSQGTIYGYTF.